This T cell receptor (beta chain) was obtained from a study of PD-L1 blockade in urothelial cancer. As for the study in general: Patients started atezolizumab around 2014, 1,200 mg intravenously every 3 weeks. In terms of prior chemotherapy, patients had received 0 to 3 regimens. Study results and limitations: Expansion of tumor-associated blood clones at 3 weeks was greater in durable-benefit patients.

Time point of the sample: peripheral blood 6 weeks after treatment start. Germline loops: CDR1 MNHNY, CDR2 SVGAGI (reference sequence). The V gene end was trimmed by 10 bases and the J gene end by 4 bases; junction bases not matched to a gene: 13. This CDR3 is built from 14 residues. As concerns this clone: Its antigen is currently unknown.

The protocol was immunoSEQ multiplex PCR, while the TCRdb copy is restricted to in-frame clones and leaves out a portion. The sample has tens of thousands of clones, almost 90% seen once. This sample comprised PBMCs, obtained around atezolizumab (anti-PD-L1) treatment. The chain combines TRBV6-6 with TRBJ2-7; 7 nucleotides match TRBD1. This receptor was obtained from a man between 60 and 75 years old with urothelial cancer. The chain's CDR3 is CAIKSTQGKYEQYF. Written as DNA, the CDR3 is TGTGCCATAAAATCGACACAGGGGAAGTACGAGCAGTACTTC.